What follows is one T cell receptor beta chain and its context. The entry originates in a study of blood T cell repertoires in COVID-19. Germline V gene sequence: CDR1 MRHNA, CDR2 SNTAGT. The CDR3 is 18 residues long. The V gene lost 7 bases and the J gene lost 3 bases, with 25 bases spanning the gap. Per the authors' pipeline: Amplification with reference gene primers provided the estimates of nucleated cell counts. Data came from immunoSEQ multiplex PCR; TCRdb stores just in-frame clones and leaves some out. For V, J and clone size, that table is used; D and trimming come from the DNA. The table records a few hundred thousand clones, roughly 82% of them present only once.

This rearrangement joins TRBV6-4 to TRBJ1-5; D is perhaps TRBD1 (5 bases). This receptor was taken from a human donor in a cohort sampled during active COVID-19. Sample: peripheral blood. The CDR3 is CASTPLIGKGRDNQPQHF. The CDR3 bases are TGTGCCAGCACCCCACTGATTGGGAAGGGGCGGGACAATCAGCCCCAGCATTTT.